The next 5 T cell receptor beta chains were all read from a single sample in a study of memory CD4+ T cells and cytomegalovirus serostatus. Single viable CD3+CD4+CD8-CD45RO+ cells were sorted as the memory CD4+ T cells. The data were produced by immunoSEQ multiplex PCR, yet TCRdb's version contains in-frame clones alone and is incomplete. The repertoire has around 40,000 clones, 78% of them found once; the top ten carry about 0.8%. The sample was memory CD4+ T cells from blood. The receptor set was obtained from an adult in good health and CMV-seronegative.

In regard to this clone: This may stem from a read error, because a much larger clone lies one nucleotide away. The chain couples TRBV5-8 to TRBJ1-3; D uncertain. CDR1 and CDR2 from the germline V gene are SGHTS and YDEGEE. CDR3 size: 13 residues. The V and J ends lost 3 bases and 4 bases respectively, with 8 bases between them. This CDR3 reads CASSSGTGNTIYF. The CDR3 nucleotides read TGTGCCAGCAGCTCTGGAACGGGAAACACCATATATTTT.

The chain has TRBV19 and TRBJ2-1, with TRBD2 matching 9 bases. The germline gives CDR1 LNHDA, CDR2 SQIVND (reference sequence). Trimming at V came to 6 bases and at J to 4 bases, leaving 4 bases not matched to a gene. This CDR3 spans 14 amino acids. The CDR3: CASRTSGDYNEQFF. DNA for the CDR3: TGTGCCAGTAGGACTAGCGGCGATTACAATGAGCAGTTCTTC.

The rearrangement uses TRBV11-2 and TRBJ1-2; TRBD1 agrees at 11 bases. The V segment lost 5 bases and the J segment 6 bases; nucleotides outside the gene matches: 2. This CDR3 region has 13 residues. The germline V gene encodes CDR1 SGHAT and CDR2 FQNNGV. The CDR3 DNA reads TGTGCCAGCAGCGCGGACAGGGGGCATGGCTACACCTTC. Translated, it gives CASSADRGHGYTF.

A few counts support this clone. This chain joins TRBV29-1 and TRBJ1-1; 8 nucleotides align to TRBD1. Germline V lookup: CDR1 SQVTM, CDR2 ANQGSEA. This CDR3 contains 13 residues. The V gene end was trimmed by 7 bases and the J gene end by 1 base; junction bases not matched to a gene: 5. Written as DNA, the CDR3 is TGCAGCGCAGTAGACAGGGGGAACACTGAAGCTTTCTTT. This encodes CSAVDRGNTEAFF.

The rearrangement links TRBV25-1 to TRBJ2-7, with TRBD1 matching over 7 bases. There are 17 residues in the CDR3. The V gene's germline CDR1 is MGHDK and CDR2 SYGVNS. The trim removed 3 bases at V and 2 bases at J, leaving 13 bases unmatched. The CDR3 reads CASSDRLIQGFPYEQYF. The CDR3 nucleotides read TGTGCCAGCAGTGACCGGCTGATACAGGGGTTTCCCTACGAGCAGTACTTC.